The present TCR beta chain was sequenced within a study of blood T cell repertoires in COVID-19. About the research overall: Sites in the United States, Italy and Spain provided acute and convalescent COVID-19 samples. PBMCs, B-cell-depleted T cells, or T cells provided the cDNA or gDNA that made up the material.

Enrolment of Seattle patients took place during active infection, and they were followed longitudinally. Per the authors' pipeline: Amplification from reference gene primers served as the basis for estimated nucleated cell counts. Clones were sequenced by immunoSEQ multiplex PCR, and TCRdb holds only the in-frame ones, with some missing. The V and J calls and clone size are taken from that table; D and trimming were inferred from the DNA. The sample has about 310,000 clones; 90% are singletons. The sample was peripheral blood. This clonotype was sampled from a middle-aged woman with COVID-19, enrolled during active disease.

CDR3 in DNA: TGTGCCAGCTCACCCCGAGACAGGCCGTATGGCTACACCTTC. This translates into CASSPRDRPYGYTF. The chain employs TRBV18 and TRBJ1-2; D possibly corresponds to TRBD1 (6 bases). This CDR3 has 14 residues. The V end lost 3 bases, the J end lost 5 bases, and 13 bases lay between the germline ends. Per germline, CDR1 KGHSH and CDR2 LQKENI.